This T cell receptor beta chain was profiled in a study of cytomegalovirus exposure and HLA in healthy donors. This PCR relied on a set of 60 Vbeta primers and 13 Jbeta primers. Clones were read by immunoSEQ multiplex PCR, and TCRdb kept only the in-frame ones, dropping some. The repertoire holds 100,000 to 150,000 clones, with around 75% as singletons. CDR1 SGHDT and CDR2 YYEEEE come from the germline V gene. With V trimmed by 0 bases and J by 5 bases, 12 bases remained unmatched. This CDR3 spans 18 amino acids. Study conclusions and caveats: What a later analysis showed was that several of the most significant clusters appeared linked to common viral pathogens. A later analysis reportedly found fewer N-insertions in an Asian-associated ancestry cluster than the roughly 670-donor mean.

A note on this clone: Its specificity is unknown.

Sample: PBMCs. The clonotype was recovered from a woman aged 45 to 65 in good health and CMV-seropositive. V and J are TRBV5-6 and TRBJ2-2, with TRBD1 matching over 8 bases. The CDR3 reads CASSLVSQGALQTGELFF. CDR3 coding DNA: TGTGCCAGCAGCTTGGTATCCCAGGGGGCCCTACAAACCGGGGAGCTGTTTTTT.